A selection of T cell receptor beta chains follows, all from one sample in a study of cytomegalovirus exposure and HLA in healthy donors. Sequencing was performed with immunoSEQ multiplex PCR; in TCRdb, only in-frame clones are kept and a portion is missing. The sample holds 120,000 or so clones; 80% are singletons and the top ten take roughly 9.6%. Sequencing was done on a sample of PBMCs. The receptors come from a young man in good health and CMV-seropositive. Each CDR3 is given with its conserved first and last residue. D genes are given only for firm matches. Size is stated for part of the rows, as once, few or many counts, or as a class when the clone is expanded.

>TRBJ2-7|NA|TRBD2|TRBV6-1|15
CASTEGGEGTYEQYF
TGTGCCAGCACTGAGGGAGGGGAGGGGACCTACGAGCAGTACTTC
>TRBJ2-7|NA|TRBD2|TRBV9|16
CASSERLAGASYEQYF
TGTGCCAGCAGCGAGCGACTAGCGGGGGCCTCCTACGAGCAGTACTTC
>TRBJ1-5|NA|NA|TRBV6-1|13
CASSEGLNQPQHF
TGTGCCAGCAGTGAGGGACTCAATCAGCCCCAGCATTTT
>TRBJ2-5|few|TRBD1|TRBV12-5|14
CASGLGQGRETQYF
TGTGCTAGTGGTCTAGGACAGGGGAGGGAGACCCAGTACTTC
>TRBJ2-2|once|TRBD2|TRBV9|20
CASSVPRGTSGGTDTGELFF
TGTGCCAGCAGCGTCCCAAGAGGGACTAGCGGGGGGACCGACACCGGGGAGCTGTTTTTT
>TRBJ2-7|NA|TRBD2|TRBV27|17
CASQGLTSGGSIYEQYF
TGTGCCAGCCAAGGGTTGACTAGCGGGGGGTCAATCTACGAGCAGTACTTC
>TRBJ2-1|NA|TRBD2|TRBV29-1|15
CSVHGGASGVYEQFF
TGCAGCGTTCACGGGGGGGCTAGCGGGGTCTATGAGCAGTTCTTC
>TRBJ2-3|few|TRBD2|TRBV10-3|17
CAISESTGLASPVTQYF
TGTGCCATCAGTGAGTCGACGGGACTAGCTTCCCCTGTAACGCAGTATTTT
>TRBJ2-2|NA|TRBD2|TRBV7-9|16
CASSLASGSNTGELFF
TGTGCCAGCAGCTTAGCTAGCGGGTCGAACACCGGGGAGCTGTTTTTT
>TRBJ2-2|NA|TRBD2|TRBV10-3|14
CAIMGGGRTGELFF
TGTGCCATCATGGGCGGGGGGCGCACCGGGGAGCTGTTTTTT
>TRBJ1-2|NA|NA|TRBV2|13
CASTLTNNYGYTF
TGTGCCAGCACTCTGACAAACAACTATGGCTACACCTTC
>TRBJ1-4|NA|NA|TRBV30|16
CAWSVDLTATNEKLFF
TGTGCCTGGAGTGTAGACTTGACAGCCACTAATGAAAAACTGTTTTTT
>TRBJ2-7|few|NA|TRBV18|16
CASSPGGASGSYEQYF
TGTGCCAGCTCACCTGGCGGGGCGTCGGGATCCTACGAGCAGTACTTC
>TRBJ1-2|NA|NA|TRBV28|16
CASLIHGESSNYGYTF
TGTGCCAGCCTCATCCATGGGGAGTCGTCTAACTATGGCTACACCTTC
>TRBJ1-4|NA|TRBD1|TRBV13|16
CASSLGAGGLREKLFF
TGTGCCAGCAGCTTAGGGGCAGGGGGCCTTCGTGAAAAACTGTTTTTT
>TRBJ2-7|once|TRBD1|TRBV10-1|14
CASSESRTGHEQYF
TGCGCCAGCAGTGAATCCCGGACAGGACACGAGCAGTACTTC
>TRBJ2-7|NA|TRBD1|TRBV6-5|15
CASSTRQGAAHEQYF
TGTGCCAGCAGTACCCGACAGGGGGCGGCCCACGAGCAGTACTTC
>TRBJ2-3|NA|TRBD2|TRBV7-7|15
CASSPTSVATDTQYF
TGTGCCAGCAGCCCGACTAGCGTTGCCACAGATACGCAGTATTTT
>TRBJ1-1|NA|NA|TRBV4-1|15
CASSPLTSLNTEAFF
TGCGCCAGCAGCCCTTTGACATCCTTGAACACTGAAGCTTTCTTT
>TRBJ1-4|NA|NA|TRBV19|15
CASSIGGTTNEKLFF
TGTGCCAGTAGTATAGGGGGCACAACTAATGAAAAACTGTTTTTT
>TRBJ2-3|NA|TRBD2|TRBV9|15
CASSLRTSGTDTQYF
TGTGCCAGCAGCTTAAGGACTAGCGGGACAGATACGCAGTATTTT
>TRBJ1-1|NA|NA|TRBV7-8|13
CASSLLRGTEAFF
TGTGCCAGCAGCTTATTGCGGGGTACTGAAGCTTTCTTT
>TRBJ2-7|NA|TRBD1|TRBV14|14
CASSQERDRHEQYF
TGTGCCAGCAGCCAAGAACGGGACAGGCACGAGCAGTACTTC
>TRBJ2-3|once|NA|TRBV28|14
CASSLNAVPDTQYF
TGTGCCAGCAGTTTAAACGCAGTCCCAGATACGCAGTATTTT
>TRBJ2-7|NA|NA|TRBV9|14
CASTSGQSSYEQYF
TGTGCCAGCACGTCTGGACAGAGCTCCTACGAGCAGTACTTC
>TRBJ1-6|NA|TRBD1|TRBV4-1|16
CASSQGDSSYNSPLHF
TGCGCCAGCAGCCAAGGGGACAGCTCCTATAATTCACCCCTCCACTTT
>TRBJ2-7|NA|TRBD1|TRBV13|14
CASSVWTGAYEQYF
TGTGCCAGCAGCGTATGGACAGGGGCCTACGAGCAGTACTTC
>TRBJ2-1|few|NA|TRBV27|13
CASSLLVASEQFF
TGTGCCAGCAGTTTGCTCGTAGCGTCTGAGCAGTTCTTC
>TRBJ2-7|NA|NA|TRBV5-6|15
CASSLAGHPYPEQYF
TGTGCCAGCAGCTTGGCGGGACACCCTTACCCCGAGCAGTACTTC
>TRBJ2-5|NA|NA|TRBV30|14
CAWTSGLPQETQYF
TGTGCCTGGACTTCCGGACTACCCCAAGAGACCCAGTACTTC
>TRBJ1-4|NA|NA|TRBV13|16
CASSFRGGIGDEKLFF
TGTGCCAGCAGCTTTAGGGGGGGGATTGGTGATGAAAAACTGTTTTTT
>TRBJ2-7|NA|TRBD1|TRBV11-3|14
CASSPGTGWDEQYF
TGTGCCAGCAGCCCCGGGACAGGGTGGGACGAGCAGTACTTC
>TRBJ2-5|NA|NA|TRBV4-1|17
CASSRILRGGSQETQYF
TGCGCCAGCAGCCGTATTCTGAGGGGGGGAAGCCAAGAGACCCAGTACTTC
>TRBJ1-2|NA|NA|TRBV30|14
CASEWAGYNYGYTF
TGTGCCTCTGAATGGGCAGGGTACAACTATGGCTACACCTTC
>TRBJ1-1|NA|NA|TRBV5-1|13
CASSRSGNTEAFF
TGCGCCAGCAGCCGTTCAGGGAACACTGAAGCTTTCTTT
>TRBJ2-2|NA|TRBD1|TRBV27|14
CASSLQGAAGELFF
TGTGCCAGCAGTTTACAGGGGGCAGCCGGGGAGCTGTTTTTT
>TRBJ2-5|NA|NA|TRBV5-1|13
CASSSYREETQYF
TGCGCCAGCAGCTCGTACAGGGAAGAGACCCAGTACTTC
>TRBJ2-6|NA|NA|TRBV6-5|15
CASSHRVTGANVLTF
TGTGCCAGCAGTCACAGGGTTACCGGGGCCAACGTCCTGACTTTC
>TRBJ1-1|NA|NA|TRBV10-2|15
CASSEFQAMNTEAFF
TGCGCCAGCAGTGAGTTCCAGGCGATGAACACTGAAGCTTTCTTT
>TRBJ1-1|NA|NA|TRBV13|13
CASSRAGETEAFF
TGTGCCAGCAGCAGAGCAGGGGAAACTGAAGCTTTCTTT